The clone carrying this T cell receptor beta chain has only a few counts. The antigen remains undetermined. One junction end disagrees with the germline gene, perhaps due to a read error. PCR primers comprised 60 Vbeta and 13 Jbeta primers. Clones were sequenced by immunoSEQ multiplex PCR, and TCRdb holds only the in-frame ones, with some missing. The sample lists around 76,000 clones, more than 65% seen once, with 16% in the top ten. These data are taken from a study of cytomegalovirus exposure and HLA in healthy donors. The CDR3 sequence is 17 residues long. Germline-derived CDR1 and CDR2 are GTSNPN and SVGIG (reference sequence). Study observations and caveats: Roughly uniform sequencing depth across donors was assumed, possibly incorrectly. Researchers catalogued about 150 TCR beta chains as cytomegalovirus-associated. CMV antigen specificity was confirmed in vitro for three CMV-associated chains. As a later analysis revealed, most CMV-associated TCR beta chains appeared HLA-restricted.

The V and J genes are TRBV30 and TRBJ1-5, with 9 bases lining up with TRBD1. The receptor comes from a woman aged 40 to 49 in good health and CMV-seropositive. Specimen: PBMCs. This CDR3 reads CALSAQGALGGHQPQHF. CDR3 nucleotide sequence: TGTGCCTTGAGTGCACAGGGGGCACTGGGGGGCCATCAGCCCCAGCATTTT.